Listed here are 17 T cell receptor beta chains from one sample, sequenced in a study of blood T cells in healthy people across ages. Combining a sample-barcoded 5' primer with a J-beta primer mix, a second PCR ran for about 7 to 11 cycles. TCRdb reanalysed the 5' RACE reads using MiXCR and keeps one entry per CDR3 protein. Here the sample spans about 1,400,000 distinct CDR3 sequences, around 59% being singletons. Sequences were obtained from blood. These receptors all come from a man between 18 and 35 years old in good health.

The chain joins TRBV19 to TRBJ2-7; TRBD1 aligns across 7 bases. The CDR3 extends over 14 amino acids. CDR1 and CDR2 (germline): LNHDA, SQIVND (reference sequence). V lost 4 bases to trimming and J lost 1 base; unmatched junction nucleotides: 4. The CDR3 DNA follows: TGTGCCAGTAGTAGAGGACAGGCGTCCTACGAGCAGTACTTC. Amino acid sequence: CASSRGQASYEQYF.

This clonotype was observed once. The V gene is TRBV5-1, the J gene TRBJ2-5; no definite D call. The CDR3 length is 15 residues. Germline V lookup: CDR1 SGHRS, CDR2 YFSETQ. V lost 0 bases, J lost 9 bases, and 18 bases lay in between. Here the CDR3 DNA reads TGCGCCAGCAGCTTGGAGACCCTGGGGATTGAGGCCCAGTACTTC. It yields the protein CASSLETLGIEAQYF.

This clonotype turned up a few times. The chain combines TRBV12-3 or TRBV12-4 with TRBJ2-1; D perhaps matches TRBD1 (5 bases). The V end was cut by 7 bases, the J end by 8 bases, with 21 bases between. This CDR3 spans 15 amino acids. CDR3 loop: CASTPDGALPDEQFF. The CDR3 coding sequence is TGTGCCAGCACTCCCGATGGGGCCCTCCCTGATGAGCAGTTCTTC.

Many counts were recorded for this clonotype. J is TRBJ2-7 and V is TRBV27; unclear D gene. Trimming cost V 5 bases and J 5 bases, with 13 bases left between them. CDR1 and CDR2 from the germline V gene are MNHEY and SMNVEV (reference sequence). This CDR3 is built from 13 residues. The CDR3 coding sequence is TGTGCCAGCAGTCCCACCCTTATCCACGAGCAGTACTTC. Translated: CASSPTLIHEQYF.

This clonotype was observed a handful of times. The CDR3 coding sequence is TGCGCCAGCAGCTCCAAGCGGGACAGGGCGACAGATACGCAGTATTTT. Translating it yields CASSSKRDRATDTQYF. The chain has TRBV5-1 and TRBJ2-3, with 9 bases matching TRBD1. Trimming took 3 bases from V and 3 from J; bases not matched to a gene: 8. Per the germline V gene, CDR1 is SGHRS and CDR2 is YFSETQ. The CDR3 consists of 16 residues. Full variable domain (rest looked up from reference TRBV5-1 and TRBJ2-3): KAGVTQTPRYLIKTRGQQVTLSCSPISGHRSVSWYQQTPGQGLQFLFEYFSETQRNKGNFPGRFSGRQFSNSRSEMNVSTLELGDSALYLCASSSKRDRATDTQYFGPGTRLTVL.

The chain is built from TRBV3-1 and TRBJ1-2; D unresolved. This CDR3 has 15 residues. Germline CDR1 is LGHDT and CDR2 is YNNKEL (reference sequence). Deletions cut 0 bases from V and 0 bases from J, with 8 bases between. Written as DNA, the CDR3 is TGTGCCAGCAGCCAAGAAGGGCCGGCTAACTATGGCTACACCTTC. Its protein is CASSQEGPANYGYTF.

The chain combines TRBV7-2 with TRBJ1-2; D gene uncertain. Deletions cut 5 bases from V and 0 bases from J, with 10 bases between. CDR3 length equals 14 residues. CDR1 and CDR2 (germline): SGHTA, FQGNSA. The CDR3 region has the DNA TGTGCCAGCAGCCCGCTGATATCTAACTATGGCTACACCTTC. It encodes CASSPLISNYGYTF. Complete variable domain (other parts from reference TRBV7-2 and TRBJ1-2): GAGVSQSPSNKVTEKGKDVELRCDPISGHTALYWYRQSLGQGLEFLIYFQGNSAPDKSGLPSDRFSAERTGGSVSTLTIQRTQQEDSAVYLCASSPLISNYGYTFGSGTRLTVV.

The CDR3 loop reads CASSEQNYEQYF. CDR3 DNA: TGTGCCAGCAGTGAACAGAACTACGAGCAGTACTTC. The genes are TRBV5-6 and TRBJ2-7, with D uncertain. The CDR3 totals 12 residues. V was trimmed by 5 bases and J by 3 bases, leaving 9 bases between them. In germline, CDR1 is SGHDT, CDR2 YYEEEE.

In this sample, this clonotype turned up once. This rearrangement joins TRBV6-1 to TRBJ2-6; D may be TRBD1 (6 bases). The CDR3 runs to 18 residues. CDR1 is MNHNS and CDR2 is SASEGT in the germline V gene. The V gene lost 4 bases and the J gene lost 4 bases, with 20 bases spanning the gap. CDR3 bases: TGTGCCAGCAGTGCGCCGGAGACAGGATTATCCGGGGCCAACGTCCTGACTTTC. Translating gives CASSAPETGLSGANVLTF.

This clonotype was recorded a few times. The chain couples TRBV7-9 to TRBJ2-3; the D is unclear. CDR3 length: 14 residues. Germline lookup yields CDR1 SEHNR and CDR2 FQNEAQ (reference sequence). V shed 1 base and J shed 8 bases, with 13 bases lying between them. CDR3 loop: CASSLVLRHSTQYF. The DNA of the CDR3 is TGTGCCAGCAGCTTAGTACTCAGACACAGTACGCAGTATTTT.

This clonotype was seen only a few times. The rearrangement links TRBV29-1 to TRBJ2-3, with TRBD2 identical over 10 bases. Germline V gene data show CDR1 as SQVTM and CDR2 as ANQGSEA. V shed 7 bases and J 4 bases; nucleotides not matched to a gene: 11. The CDR3 spans 15 residues. CDR3 DNA sequence: TGCAGCGCCCTGCCTAGCGGGAGAGGACCAGATACGCAGTATTTT. Translated, it gives CSALPSGRGPDTQYF.

V gene TRBV4-1 combines with J gene TRBJ1-1; D unclear. This CDR3 has 14 amino acids. Germline lookup yields CDR1 MGHRA and CDR2 YSYEKL. The V gene lost 1 base and the J gene lost 5 bases, with 11 bases spanning the gap. CDR3 sequence reads: CASSQGGARTEAFF. The CDR3 DNA follows: TGCGCCAGCAGCCAAGGTGGTGCGAGGACTGAAGCTTTCTTT.

This clonotype was seen more than once but under ten times. The chain has TRBV4-1 and TRBJ2-7; 7 bases match TRBD1. Germline V gene lookup returns CDR1 MGHRA and CDR2 YSYEKL. The V segment lost 0 bases and the J segment 0 bases; nucleotides outside the gene matches: 8. The CDR3 spans 17 residues. CDR3 loop: CASSQEGVGDSSYEQYF. The CDR3 DNA reads TGCGCCAGCAGCCAAGAAGGGGTCGGGGACAGCTCCTACGAGCAGTACTTC.

In DNA form, the CDR3 reads TGTGCCAGCTTATATCAAGGAGGGGACGAGCAGTACTTC. Its protein product is CASLYQGGDEQYF. The chain uses TRBV6-5 and TRBJ2-4; possible D gene TRBD2, 6 bases. The DNA end favors TRBJ2-7, so the J call may be wrong. Germline-derived CDR1 and CDR2 are MNHEY and SVGAGI. This CDR3 contains 13 residues.

This clonotype was detected only once. One junction end disagrees with the germline gene, perhaps due to a read error. This chain links TRBV20-1 with TRBJ1-4; D is unresolved. The CDR3 contains 12 residues. From germline, CDR1 is DFQATT and CDR2 SNEGSKA (reference sequence). CDR3 loop: CNAREGGEKLFF. The DNA of the CDR3 is TGCAATGCTAGGGAAGGAGGTGAAAAACTGTTTTTT.

The chain recombines TRBV4-1 with TRBJ1-2, with D maybe TRBD1 (5 bases). Germline V gene data show CDR1 as MGHRA and CDR2 as YSYEKL. V lost 0 bases, J lost 0 bases, and 26 bases lay in between. The CDR3 covers 21 residues. The CDR3 DNA is TGCGCCAGCAGCCAAGATCTACGCAGGGTCGCGCGTCGCGAACCTAACTATGGCTACACCTTC. It encodes CASSQDLRRVARREPNYGYTF.

This clonotype was counted between two and nine times. V gene TRBV25-1 combines with J gene TRBJ2-4; 7 bases are a match to TRBD1. The length of the CDR3 is 16 residues. Germline CDR1 is MGHDK and CDR2 is SYGVNS. V was clipped by 2 bases and J by 1 base; unmatched bases: 5. For the CDR3, the DNA is TGTGCCAGCAGTGAAGACAGGGATCGGGCCAAAAACATTCAGTACTTC. This encodes CASSEDRDRAKNIQYF.